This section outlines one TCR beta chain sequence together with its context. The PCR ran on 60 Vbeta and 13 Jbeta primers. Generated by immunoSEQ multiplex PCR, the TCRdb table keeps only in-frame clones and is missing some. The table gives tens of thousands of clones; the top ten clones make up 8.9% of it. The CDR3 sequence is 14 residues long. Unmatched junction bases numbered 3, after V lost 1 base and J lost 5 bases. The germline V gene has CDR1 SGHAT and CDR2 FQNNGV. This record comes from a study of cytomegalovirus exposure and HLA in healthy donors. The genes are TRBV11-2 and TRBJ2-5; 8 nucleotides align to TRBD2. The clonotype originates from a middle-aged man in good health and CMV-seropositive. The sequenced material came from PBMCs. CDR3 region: CASSLGLATETQYF. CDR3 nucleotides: TGTGCCAGCAGCTTAGGACTAGCGACCGAGACCCAGTACTTC. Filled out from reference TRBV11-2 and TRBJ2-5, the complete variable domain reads EAGVAQSPRYKIIEKRQSVAFWCNPISGHATLYWYQQILGQGPKLLIQFQNNGVVDDSQLPKDRFSAERLKGVDSTLKIQPAKLEDSAVYLCASSLGLATETQYFGPGTRLLVL.